The 15 T cell receptor beta chains in this list originate from one sample, sequenced in a study of cytomegalovirus exposure and HLA in healthy donors. TCRdb's table, derived via immunoSEQ multiplex PCR, lists solely in-frame clones and lacks some. Among roughly 350,000 clones listed, 70% to 90% were seen once. Specimen: PBMCs. Receptor source: a woman under 30 in good health and CMV-seronegative.

The genes are TRBV10-3 and TRBJ2-1, with TRBD2 as a possible D gene (5 bases). This CDR3 comprises 13 residues. Germline V gives CDR1 ENHRY, CDR2 SYGVKD. With 3 bases removed from V and 6 bases from J, the gap between germline ends came to 9 bases. The CDR3: CAISDGLANEQFF. CDR3 in DNA: TGTGCCATCAGTGATGGGCTAGCCAATGAGCAGTTCTTC.

This clone is classed as medium-sized. The chain couples TRBV19 to TRBJ2-1, with a possible D match to TRBD2 (5 bases). The CDR3 extends over 14 amino acids. The V gene lost 7 bases and the J gene lost 5 bases, with 15 bases spanning the gap. Germline V lookup: CDR1 LNHDA, CDR2 SQIVND (reference sequence). The CDR3 DNA sequence: TGTGCCAGTACGAGGACTGGCCTTAACAATGAGCAGTTCTTC. Translating gives CASTRTGLNNEQFF.

This clone came up many times. V usage is TRBV7-8 and J usage is TRBJ2-5; maybe TRBD1 (5 bases). Between the trimmed V and J ends, which lost 1 base and 1 base, there was a span of 7 bases. Per germline, CDR1 SGHVS and CDR2 FQNEAQ. The CDR3 is 14 residues long. The CDR3 nucleotides are TGTGCCAGCAGCTTAGAGACAGCCCAAGAGACCCAGTACTTC. Protein: CASSLETAQETQYF.

The J gene is TRBJ1-3, the V gene TRBV28; D is unclear. CDR1 and CDR2 from the germline V gene are MDHEN and SYDVKM. The CDR3 covers 16 residues. V was shortened by 6 bases and J by 0 bases, with 15 bases between the two germline ends. CDR3 DNA: TGTGCCAGCAGCCGAGCGGAAGGGAGCTCTGGAAACACCATATATTTT. It translates to CASSRAEGSSGNTIYF.

CDR3 loop: CASSPGGDPYEQYF. The CDR3 DNA is TGCGCCAGCAGCCCGGGGGGGGACCCCTACGAGCAGTACTTC. This rearrangement joins TRBV5-1 to TRBJ2-7; 8 bases are a match to TRBD2. V lost 4 bases and J lost 2; bases outside the gene matches: 5. CDR1 is SGHRS, CDR2 YFSETQ, per germline. The length of the CDR3 is 14 residues. Variable domain in full (rest from reference TRBV5-1 and TRBJ2-7): KAGVTQTPRYLIKTRGQQVTLSCSPISGHRSVSWYQQTPGQGLQFLFEYFSETQRNKGNFPGRFSGRQFSNSRSEMNVSTLELGDSALYLCASSPGGDPYEQYFGPGTRLTVT.

As for this clone: One junction end does not reproduce the germline sequence, and a read error may be involved. The CDR3 sequence: CASSEGLGGNAEAFF. In DNA, the CDR3 is TGTGCCAGCAGCGAGGGCCTCGGGGGGAACGCTGAAGCTTTCTTT. This chain connects TRBV25-1 to TRBJ1-1, with D perhaps matching TRBD1 (5 bases). Germline V gene data show CDR1 as MGHDK and CDR2 as SYGVNS. This CDR3 has 15 residues. Full variable domain (outside the CDR3, taken from reference TRBV25-1 and TRBJ1-1): EADIYQTPRYLVIGTGKKITLECSQTMGHDKMYWYQQDPGMELHLIHYSYGVNSTEKGDLSSESTVSRIRTEHFPLTLESARPSHTSQYLCASSEGLGGNAEAFFGQGTRLTVV.

The chain carries TRBV7-9 and TRBJ2-7, with D possibly matching TRBD1 (6 bases). V was cut by 1 base and J by 9 bases, with 16 bases left in between. Germline CDR1 is SEHNR and CDR2 is FQNEAQ (reference sequence). The CDR3 has 14 amino acids. The CDR3 is CASSLEGDTVVQYF. CDR3 DNA sequence: TGTGCCAGCAGCTTAGAAGGGGACACCGTGGTGCAGTACTTC.

The chain recombines TRBV4-3 with TRBJ1-2, with a possible D match to TRBD1 (6 bases). Germline V gene data show CDR1 as LGHNA and CDR2 as YSLEER. Trimming removed 0 bases at V and 2 bases at J, with 10 bases between. The CDR3 is made up of 15 amino acids. CDR3 nucleotide sequence: TGCGCCAGCAGCCAAGATGCGGGGGCCAACTATGGCTACACCTTC. Its translation: CASSQDAGANYGYTF.

The chain employs TRBV5-1 and TRBJ1-5; no reliable D call. V lost 2 bases to trimming and J lost 4 bases, with 10 bases between them. The CDR3 runs 14 residues. CDR1 SGHRS and CDR2 YFSETQ come from the germline V gene. In DNA form, the CDR3 reads TGCGCCAGCAGCTTAGAGGGCTGGAATCAGCCCCAGCATTTT. Protein product: CASSLEGWNQPQHF.

In DNA, the CDR3 is TGTGCCACCAGCAGGGACCACGGGGCGGGGGAGACCCAGTACTTC. It codes for CATSRDHGAGETQYF. The chain employs TRBV15 and TRBJ2-5; D possibly corresponds to TRBD2 (6 bases). CDR3 length: 15 residues. V dropped 3 bases and J dropped 5 bases, with 16 bases sitting between them. CDR1 LNHNV and CDR2 YYDKDF come from the germline V gene (reference sequence).

The V and J genes are TRBV6-6 and TRBJ2-1, with 8 bases matching TRBD1. With V trimmed by 5 bases and J by 8 bases, 2 bases remained unmatched. This CDR3 has 12 amino acids. The germline gives CDR1 MNHNY, CDR2 SVGAGI (reference sequence). CDR3 loop: CASSQQGDEQFF. CDR3 sequence (DNA): TGTGCCAGCAGTCAACAGGGGGATGAGCAGTTCTTC.

The rearrangement links TRBV7-9 to TRBJ1-1; 8 bases line up with TRBD1. Trimming removed 5 bases from V and 3 bases from J; junction bases left unmatched: 11. The CDR3 consists of 16 residues. Germline CDR1 is SEHNR and CDR2 is FQNEAQ (reference sequence). As DNA, the CDR3 is TGTGCCAGCAGCCCAAGGACAGGGATAGCGGACACTGAAGCTTTCTTT. It yields the protein CASSPRTGIADTEAFF. Variable domain in full (rest from reference TRBV7-9 and TRBJ1-1): DTGVSQNPRHKITKRGQNVTFRCDPISEHNRLYWYRQTLGQGPEFLTYFQNEAQLEKSRLLSDRFSAERPKGSFSTLEIQRTEQGDSAMYLCASSPRTGIADTEAFFGQGTRLTVV.

V usage is TRBV5-5 and J usage is TRBJ2-1; unclear D gene. CDR3 length: 13 residues. V shed 2 bases and J shed 9 bases, with 12 bases lying between them. CDR1 SGHKS and CDR2 YYEKEE come from the germline V gene (reference sequence). The CDR3 region has the DNA TGTGCCAGCAGCTTTACTCGCCCCACTGAGCAGTTCTTC. Translating it yields CASSFTRPTEQFF.

The gene calls are TRBV4-3 and TRBJ2-1, with 7 bases aligning to TRBD2. CDR1 is LGHNA and CDR2 is YSLEER in the germline V gene. V lost 3 bases and J lost 4; bases outside the gene matches: 6. This CDR3 has 15 amino acids. Here the CDR3 DNA reads TGCGCCAGCAGCCAGGAGAGAGCGGGGTACAATGAGCAGTTCTTC. It codes for CASSQERAGYNEQFF.

This chain links TRBV28 with TRBJ2-7; 11 bases align to TRBD1. CDR3 length equals 14 residues. The V segment lost 6 bases and the J segment 6 bases; nucleotides outside the gene matches: 7. Germline V gives CDR1 MDHEN, CDR2 SYDVKM. This CDR3 is CASSWLGTGGEQYF. In nucleotides, the CDR3 is TGTGCCAGCAGCTGGCTGGGGACAGGGGGCGAGCAGTACTTC.